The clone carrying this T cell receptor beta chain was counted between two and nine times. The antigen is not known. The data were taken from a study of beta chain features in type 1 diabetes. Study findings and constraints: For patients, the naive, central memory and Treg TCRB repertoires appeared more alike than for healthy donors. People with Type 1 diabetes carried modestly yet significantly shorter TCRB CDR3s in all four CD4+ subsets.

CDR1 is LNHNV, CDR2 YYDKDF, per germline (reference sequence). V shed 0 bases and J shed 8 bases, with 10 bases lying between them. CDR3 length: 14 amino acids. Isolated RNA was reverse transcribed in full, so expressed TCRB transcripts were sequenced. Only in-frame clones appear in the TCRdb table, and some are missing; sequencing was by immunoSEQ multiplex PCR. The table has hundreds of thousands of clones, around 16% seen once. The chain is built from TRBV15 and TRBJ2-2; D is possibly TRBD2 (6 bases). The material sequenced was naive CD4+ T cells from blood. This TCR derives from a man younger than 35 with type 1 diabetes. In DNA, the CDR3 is TGTGCCACCAGCAGAGATGGCGGGGTAGGGGAGCTGTTTTTT. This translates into CATSRDGGVGELFF.